A few counts support the clone carrying this TCR beta chain. Its antigen is as yet unknown. This entry is derived from a study of OX40 agonist ivuxolimab in advanced cancers. Blood samples were obtained at baseline, cycle 4 day 1, and cycle 7 day 1. This CDR3 has 14 residues. V lost 4 bases and J lost 5, with 14 bases in between. Germline V lookup: CDR1 SGHAT, CDR2 FQNNGV. Method: immunoSEQ multiplex PCR; TCRdb's copy keeps in-frame clones and lacks some. The table has approximately 94,000 clones, about 90% seen once. Study results and caveats: Doses of 0.1 to 3.0 mg/kg were accompanied by clonal expansion of CD4+ and CD8+ blood T cells by week 6. More expanded clones were seen, on average, in CD8+ T cells than in CD4+.

The specimen comprised CD4+ or CD8+ T cells sorted from blood, sampled in a trial of the OX40 agonist ivuxolimab. This chain uses TRBV11-2 with TRBJ1-1; D is ambiguous. The receptor's source is an adult with an advanced solid tumor such as melanoma, head and neck, liver or kidney cancer. CDR3 in amino acids: CASSSVGIGTEAFF. The CDR3 DNA is TGTGCCAGCAGCTCCGTGGGGATTGGGACTGAAGCTTTCTTT. The full variable domain, rest sourced from reference TRBV11-2 and TRBJ1-1, is EAGVAQSPRYKIIEKRQSVAFWCNPISGHATLYWYQQILGQGPKLLIQFQNNGVVDDSQLPKDRFSAERLKGVDSTLKIQPAKLEDSAVYLCASSSVGIGTEAFFGQGTRLTVV.